Listed below are T cell receptor beta chains from one sample, sequenced in a study of T cells in Graves' hyperthyroidism and ophthalmopathy. In TCRdb, the multiplex PCR reads were re-called with MiXCR into one record per CDR3 protein. The table shows around 350,000 distinct CDR3 sequences, with roughly a sixth occurring only once. The sequenced material came from blood. All receptors come from a woman under 40 with Graves' hyperthyroidism that later progressed to Graves' ophthalmopathy. Both conserved end residues are part of each CDR3. The order of the fields is CDR3 DNA, CDR3 protein, J gene, V gene, D gene, clone size. A D gene is named only where the DNA matches it firmly. Some rows have no size entry. The others give once, few or many, or a class for an expanded clone.

DNA: TGTGCCAGCTCCCTCGGACAGACGCCTAACACAGATACGCAGTATTTT; CDR3: CASSLGQTPNTDTQYF; J: TRBJ2-3; V: TRBV18; D: .; size: .
DNA: TGTGCCAGCCACAGCCACCACTTC; CDR3: CASHSHHF; J: TRBJ2-5; V: TRBV5-8; D: .; size: .
DNA: TGTGCCAGCAGTTTCTCCTTTCGGGACGAGAATTCACCCCTCCACTTT; CDR3: CASSFSFRDENSPLHF; J: TRBJ1-6; V: TRBV27; D: .; size: many
DNA: TGCAGTGCTAGAGATCTAGCGGGAGGCCACTACGAGCAGTACTTC; CDR3: CSARDLAGGHYEQYF; J: TRBJ2-7; V: TRBV20-1; D: TRBD2; size: .
DNA: TGTGCCAGCAGTTACCGATACACAGGGACCTACGAGCAGTACTTC; CDR3: CASSYRYTGTYEQYF; J: TRBJ2-7; V: TRBV6-5; D: .; size: many
DNA: TGTGCCAGCTCACTCGGGACCGTCCTCACAGATACGCAGTATTTT; CDR3: CASSLGTVLTDTQYF; J: TRBJ2-3; V: TRBV18; D: .; size: few
DNA: TGTGCCATCAGTAACCAGGATGATGACGAGCAGTACTTC; CDR3: CAISNQDDDEQYF; J: TRBJ2-7; V: TRBV10-3; D: .; size: few
DNA: TGCAGTGCTAGCGCGGGCCAAGAAGGTGGGGCCAACGTCCTGACTTTC; CDR3: CSASAGQEGGANVLTF; J: TRBJ2-6; V: TRBV20-1; D: .; size: few
DNA: TGTGCCAGCAGCTTGGCCAGGGGCCATCAGCCCCAGCATTTT; CDR3: CASSLARGHQPQHF; J: TRBJ1-5; V: TRBV5-5; D: .; size: .
DNA: TGCAGTGCTACACCGGACAGGGACTCTGAACTGTTTTTT; CDR3: CSATPDRDSELFF; J: TRBJ1-4; V: TRBV20-1; D: TRBD1; size: many
DNA: TGCAGTGCTAGAGGGACAGTGGAATTCGAGCAGTACTTC; CDR3: CSARGTVEFEQYF; J: TRBJ2-7; V: TRBV20-1; D: .; size: many
DNA: TGTGCCAGCAGTTGGAGGGGGGGGGGCGGGGAGACCCAGTACTTC; CDR3: CASSWRGGGGETQYF; J: TRBJ2-5; V: TRBV12-3/TRBV12-4; D: .; size: .
DNA: TGTGCCAGCAGCTTTACTAGCGCCTCACAAGAGACCCAGTACTTC; CDR3: CASSFTSASQETQYF; J: TRBJ2-5; V: TRBV7-9; D: TRBD2; size: many
DNA: TGTGCCAGCAGCTCAAGTAAAAACGACAGGGGGCTGCGTCAGCCCCAGCATTTT; CDR3: CASSSSKNDRGLRQPQHF; J: TRBJ1-5; V: TRBV7-9; D: TRBD1; size: many
DNA: TGTGCCTGGAGTGTACCGACCGACGGAGAGACCCAGTACTTC; CDR3: CAWSVPTDGETQYF; J: TRBJ2-5; V: TRBV30; D: .; size: few
DNA: TGTGCCTCCACCCGAACAGGGGCGGGTGGCTACACCTTC; CDR3: CASTRTGAGGYTF; J: TRBJ1-2; V: TRBV6-1; D: TRBD1; size: many
DNA: TGCGCCAGCAGTGAATTCTCGCCGCCGAACCCCTACGAGCAGTACTTC; CDR3: CASSEFSPPNPYEQYF; J: TRBJ2-7; V: TRBV10-2; D: .; size: few
DNA: TGTGCCAGCAGTTTAGCGGGGGGCATATATGGCTACACCTTC; CDR3: CASSLAGGIYGYTF; J: TRBJ1-2; V: TRBV12-3/TRBV12-4; D: .; size: .
DNA: TGTGCCACCGAAGTAGGGGGCGATGGCTACACCTTC; CDR3: CATEVGGDGYTF; J: TRBJ1-2; V: TRBV10-3; D: TRBD1; size: .
DNA: TGCGCCAGCAGCTTGGCCCCAGATACCCTCTACGAGCAGTACTTC; CDR3: CASSLAPDTLYEQYF; J: TRBJ2-7; V: TRBV5-1; D: .; size: many
DNA: TGTGCCTGGAGGTCTCCGGGACAAATAAATTCACCCCTCCACTTT; CDR3: CAWRSPGQINSPLHF; J: TRBJ1-6; V: TRBV30; D: .; size: few
DNA: TGTGCCAGTCGTGAGACCCAGTACTTC; CDR3: CASRETQYF; J: TRBJ2-5; V: TRBV19; D: .; size: many
DNA: TGTGCCAGCAGTGGGCCCGGGACAGGGAAGGGGGAGACCCAGTACTTC; CDR3: CASSGPGTGKGETQYF; J: TRBJ2-5; V: TRBV2; D: TRBD1; size: .
DNA: TGTGCCAGTAGTTTGACAGCGGGGGGGATAAGAGCTTTCTTT; CDR3: CASSLTAGGIRAFF; J: TRBJ1-1; V: TRBV19; D: .; size: .
DNA: TGTGCCACTAAGACAGAATTAGCAACTAATGAAAAACTGTTTTTT; CDR3: CATKTELATNEKLFF; J: TRBJ1-4; V: TRBV19; D: .; size: few
DNA: TGTGCCAGCAGCCTTACAGGGGGCCAGGGGTCCTACAATGAGCAGTTCTTC; CDR3: CASSLTGGQGSYNEQFF; J: TRBJ2-1; V: TRBV7-8; D: TRBD1; size: .
DNA: TGCGCCAGCAGCGGTGACCAGGACTGGGACATTCAGTACTTC; CDR3: CASSGDQDWDIQYF; J: TRBJ2-4; V: TRBV5-1; D: .; size: many
DNA: TGCAGCGTCGGGACATTTGTCGGGAATGAGCAGTTCTTC; CDR3: CSVGTFVGNEQFF; J: TRBJ2-1; V: TRBV29-1; D: .; size: many
DNA: TGTGCCAGCAGTGAAGCAGCCCCCGCGCAGGGAGGCGAGCAGTACTTC; CDR3: CASSEAAPAQGGEQYF; J: TRBJ2-7; V: TRBV6-1; D: .; size: .
DNA: TGTGCCAGCCGTGCGGGGACTCAATCCTACGAGCAGTACTTC; CDR3: CASRAGTQSYEQYF; J: TRBJ2-7; V: TRBV2; D: .; size: many
DNA: TGTGCCAGCAGCAAGCCTAGCGGGGGTCGAGTAGATACGCAGTATTTT; CDR3: CASSKPSGGRVDTQYF; J: TRBJ2-3; V: TRBV2; D: TRBD2; size: many
DNA: TGTGCCAGCAGCCACGGGGGGAGGGATCAGCCCCAGCATTTT; CDR3: CASSHGGRDQPQHF; J: TRBJ1-5; V: TRBV5-4; D: .; size: .
DNA: TGTGCCAGCAGTGACCAACTAGCGGGATACAATGAGCAGTTCTTC; CDR3: CASSDQLAGYNEQFF; J: TRBJ2-1; V: TRBV6-1; D: TRBD2; size: few
DNA: TGTGCCAGCTCACCACTGACAGGCCAAATCACTAACTATGGCTACACCTTC; CDR3: CASSPLTGQITNYGYTF; J: TRBJ1-2; V: TRBV18; D: .; size: .
DNA: TGTGCCAGCAGTGTAACCAGGGATTTCTCTGGAAACACCATATATTTT; CDR3: CASSVTRDFSGNTIYF; J: TRBJ1-3; V: TRBV2; D: .; size: few
DNA: TGTGCCAGCAGCCCCCAGGGAGGGCTCACAGATACGCAGTATTTT; CDR3: CASSPQGGLTDTQYF; J: TRBJ2-3; V: TRBV9; D: TRBD2; size: many
DNA: TGTGCCAGCAGCCTCGGACAGGGGAGCGAGCAGTACTTC; CDR3: CASSLGQGSEQYF; J: TRBJ2-7; V: TRBV28; D: TRBD1; size: many
DNA: TGTGCCAGCAGTTCCCACCAACAGGGGAACTACGAGCAGTACTTC; CDR3: CASSSHQQGNYEQYF; J: TRBJ2-7; V: TRBV27; D: TRBD1; size: few
DNA: TGTGCCAGCAGTCCGGGACAGGGGAACTATGGCTACACCTTC; CDR3: CASSPGQGNYGYTF; J: TRBJ1-2; V: TRBV5-1; D: TRBD1; size: many
DNA: TGTGCCATCAGTGAGTCGGACGGAGGCAGATCCTACGAGCAGTACTTC; CDR3: CAISESDGGRSYEQYF; J: TRBJ2-7; V: TRBV10-3; D: .; size: many
DNA: TGTGCCAGCAGGGGACCCACAGGGTCTTGGCATTCACCCCTCCACTTT; CDR3: CASRGPTGSWHSPLHF; J: TRBJ1-6; V: TRBV28; D: .; size: .
DNA: TGCAGTGCTCTTAACCTGGGACTAGCGGGGTTGGAGGGGGACGAGCAGTACTTC; CDR3: CSALNLGLAGLEGDEQYF; J: TRBJ2-7; V: TRBV20-1; D: TRBD2; size: many
DNA: TGTGCCAGCAGGGGGACACGGGGGCCAAGCCGAACCTCTGGGGCCAACGTCCTGACTTTC; CDR3: CASRGTRGPSRTSGANVLTF; J: TRBJ2-6; V: TRBV7-9; D: .; size: many
DNA: TGTGCCAGCAGTCCGTACGGACAGGGGGCTTTGGATTCACCCCTCCACTTT; CDR3: CASSPYGQGALDSPLHF; J: TRBJ1-6; V: TRBV28; D: TRBD1; size: few
DNA: TGTGCCAGCAGCCAGCCGGGACTAGCGGGAGAGTGGGGCAATGAGCAGTTCTTC; CDR3: CASSQPGLAGEWGNEQFF; J: TRBJ2-1; V: TRBV27; D: TRBD2; size: .